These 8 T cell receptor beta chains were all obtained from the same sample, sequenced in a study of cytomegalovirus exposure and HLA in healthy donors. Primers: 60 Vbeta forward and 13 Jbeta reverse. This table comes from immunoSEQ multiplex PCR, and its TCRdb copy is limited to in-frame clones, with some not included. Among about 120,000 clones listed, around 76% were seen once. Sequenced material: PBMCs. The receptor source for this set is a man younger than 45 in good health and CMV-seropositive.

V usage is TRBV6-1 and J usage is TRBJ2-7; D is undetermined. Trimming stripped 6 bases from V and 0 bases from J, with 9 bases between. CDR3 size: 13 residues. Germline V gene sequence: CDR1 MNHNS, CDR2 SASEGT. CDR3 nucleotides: TGTGCCAGCAGGCCCGTGAGCTCCTACGAGCAGTACTTC. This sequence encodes CASRPVSSYEQYF.

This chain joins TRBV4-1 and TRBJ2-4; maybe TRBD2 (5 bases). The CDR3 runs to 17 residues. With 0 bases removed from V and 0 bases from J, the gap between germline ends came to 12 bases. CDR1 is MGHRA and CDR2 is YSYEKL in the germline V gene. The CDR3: CASSQDSGLLAKNIQYF. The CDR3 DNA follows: TGCGCCAGCAGCCAAGACTCGGGATTACTAGCCAAAAACATTCAGTACTTC.

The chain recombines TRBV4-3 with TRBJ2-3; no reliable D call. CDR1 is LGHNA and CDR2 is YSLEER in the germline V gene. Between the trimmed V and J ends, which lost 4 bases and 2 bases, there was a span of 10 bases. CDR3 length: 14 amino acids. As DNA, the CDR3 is TGCGCCAGCAGCCTCGTGGGCCACACAGATACGCAGTATTTT. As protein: CASSLVGHTDTQYF.

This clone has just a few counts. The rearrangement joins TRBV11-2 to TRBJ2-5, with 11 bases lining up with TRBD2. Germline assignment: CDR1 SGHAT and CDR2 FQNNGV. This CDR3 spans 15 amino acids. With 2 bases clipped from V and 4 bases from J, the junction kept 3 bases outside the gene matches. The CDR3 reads CASSLLAGGGETQYF. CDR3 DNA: TGTGCCAGCAGCTTACTAGCGGGGGGCGGAGAGACCCAGTACTTC.

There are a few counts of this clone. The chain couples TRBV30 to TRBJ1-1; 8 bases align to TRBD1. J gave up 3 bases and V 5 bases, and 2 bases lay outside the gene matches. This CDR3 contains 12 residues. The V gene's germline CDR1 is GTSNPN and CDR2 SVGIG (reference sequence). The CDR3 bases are TGTGCCTGGGGACAGGGCCACACTGAAGCTTTCTTT. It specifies CAWGQGHTEAFF.

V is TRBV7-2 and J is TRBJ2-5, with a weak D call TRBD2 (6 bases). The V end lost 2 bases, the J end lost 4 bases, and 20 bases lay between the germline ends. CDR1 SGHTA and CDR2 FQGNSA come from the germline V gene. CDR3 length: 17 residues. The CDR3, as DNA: TGTGCCAGCAGCTTACGGGGAGGCGGGGCCTCCGGAGAGACCCAGTACTTC. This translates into CASSLRGGGASGETQYF.

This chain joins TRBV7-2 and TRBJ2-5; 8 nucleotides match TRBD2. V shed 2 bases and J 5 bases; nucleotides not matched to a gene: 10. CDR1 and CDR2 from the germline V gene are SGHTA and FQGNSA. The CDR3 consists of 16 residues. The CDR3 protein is CASSLSLRGALETQYF. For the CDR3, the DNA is TGTGCCAGCAGCTTAAGTTTGCGGGGGGCCTTGGAGACCCAGTACTTC.

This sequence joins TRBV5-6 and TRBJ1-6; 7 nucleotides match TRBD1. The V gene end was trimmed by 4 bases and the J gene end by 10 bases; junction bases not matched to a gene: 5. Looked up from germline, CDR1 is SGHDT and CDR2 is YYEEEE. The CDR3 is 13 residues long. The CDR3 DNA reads TGTGCCAGCAGCCCCACAGGGGTCTCACCCCTCCACTTT. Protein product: CASSPTGVSPLHF.